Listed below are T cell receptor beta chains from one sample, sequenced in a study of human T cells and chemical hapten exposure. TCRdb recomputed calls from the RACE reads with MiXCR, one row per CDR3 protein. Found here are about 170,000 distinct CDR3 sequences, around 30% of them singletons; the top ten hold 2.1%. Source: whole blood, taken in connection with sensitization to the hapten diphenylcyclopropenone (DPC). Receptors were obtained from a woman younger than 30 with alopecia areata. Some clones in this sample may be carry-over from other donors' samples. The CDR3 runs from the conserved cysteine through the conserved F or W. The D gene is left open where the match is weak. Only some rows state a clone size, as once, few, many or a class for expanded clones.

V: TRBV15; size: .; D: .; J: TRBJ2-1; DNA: TGTGCCACCAGCAGAGATCGACCCAATGAGCAGTTCTTC; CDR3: CATSRDRPNEQFF
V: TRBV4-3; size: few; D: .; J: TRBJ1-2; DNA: TGCGCCAGCAGCCAAGATCGGAACTATGGCTACACCTTC; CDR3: CASSQDRNYGYTF
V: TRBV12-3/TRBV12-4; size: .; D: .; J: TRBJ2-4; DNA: TGTGCCAGCAGTTTACTACAAAACATTCAGTACTTC; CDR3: CASSLLQNIQYF
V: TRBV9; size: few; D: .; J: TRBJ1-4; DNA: TGTGCCAGCAGCGTAGCCCATAGGTTGGGAATACCACGCTTAGGAGGTGAAAAACTGTTTTTT; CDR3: CASSVAHRLGIPRLGGEKLFF
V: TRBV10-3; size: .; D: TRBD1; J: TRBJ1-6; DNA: TGTGCCATCAGTGATCGGGGGACAGCCTATTCACCCCTCCACTTT; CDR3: CAISDRGTAYSPLHF
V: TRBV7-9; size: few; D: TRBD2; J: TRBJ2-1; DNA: TGTGCCAGCAGCCTGGGACTAGCGGGATGGGAGCAGTTCTTC; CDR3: CASSLGLAGWEQFF
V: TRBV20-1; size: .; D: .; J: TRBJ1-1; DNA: TGCAGTGCTAGCAAGGAAAGAAGGTCATCGAGGACTGAAGCTTTCTTT; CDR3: CSASKERRSSRTEAFF
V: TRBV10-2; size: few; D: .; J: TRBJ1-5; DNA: TGCGCCAGCAGCGATGGACGGGGTGTGCGGCCCCAGCATTTT; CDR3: CASSDGRGVRPQHF
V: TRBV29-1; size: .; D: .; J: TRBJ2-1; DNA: TGCAGCGTCCAATTACTAGCAATTGAGCAGTTCTTC; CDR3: CSVQLLAIEQFF
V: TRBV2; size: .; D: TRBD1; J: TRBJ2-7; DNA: TGTGCCAAGGACAGGGGCATCTACGAGCAGTACTTC; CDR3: CAKDRGIYEQYF
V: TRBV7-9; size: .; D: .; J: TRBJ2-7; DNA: TGTGCCAGCAGTTTCCGGGACATGGAGCAGTACTTC; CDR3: CASSFRDMEQYF
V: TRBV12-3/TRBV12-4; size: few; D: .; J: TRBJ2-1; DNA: TGTGCCAGCAGTTTAGCTATTAATGAGCAGTTCTTC; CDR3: CASSLAINEQFF
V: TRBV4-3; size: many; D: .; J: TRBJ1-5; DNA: TGCGCCAGCAGCCAAGATCGGAATCAGCCCCAGCATTTT; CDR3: CASSQDRNQPQHF
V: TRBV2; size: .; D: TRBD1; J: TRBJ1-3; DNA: TGTGCCAGCAGTGGACAGGGGAGTACTGGAAACACCATATATTTT; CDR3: CASSGQGSTGNTIYF
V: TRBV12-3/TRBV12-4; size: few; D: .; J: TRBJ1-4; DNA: TGTGCCAGCAGTTCACCGGGGGGGGGTTGGTCTAATGAAAAACTGTTTTTT; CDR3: CASSSPGGGWSNEKLFF
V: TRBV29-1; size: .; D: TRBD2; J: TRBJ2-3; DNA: TGCAGCTCCTGGGGTAGTCTAGCGGGAGCGGGAACGCAGTATTTT; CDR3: CSSWGSLAGAGTQYF
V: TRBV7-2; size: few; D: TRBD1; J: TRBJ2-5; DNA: TGTGCCAGCAGCTTAGCAGGGACAGGGTTCGGAGAGACCCAGTACTTC; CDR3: CASSLAGTGFGETQYF
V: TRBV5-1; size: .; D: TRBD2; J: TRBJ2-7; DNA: TGCGCCAGCAGCTTGTCCCCCGACGGGCGGGAGTACGAGCAGTACTTC; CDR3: CASSLSPDGREYEQYF
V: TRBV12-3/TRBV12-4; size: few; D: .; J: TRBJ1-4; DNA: TGTGCCAGCAGTTTAGAACAGGGTAATGAAAAACTGTTTTTT; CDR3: CASSLEQGNEKLFF
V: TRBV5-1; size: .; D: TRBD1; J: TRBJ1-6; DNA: TGCGCCAGCAGCCGAGGACAGGGGATTTCACCCCTCCACTTT; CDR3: CASSRGQGISPLHF
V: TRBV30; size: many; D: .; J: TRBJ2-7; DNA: TGTGCCTGGAGGGAACTCGGACCCTACGAGCAGTACTTC; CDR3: CAWRELGPYEQYF
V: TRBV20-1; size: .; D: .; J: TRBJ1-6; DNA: TGCAGTGCTACAGTCATCAATAATTCACCCCTCCACTTT; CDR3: CSATVINNSPLHF
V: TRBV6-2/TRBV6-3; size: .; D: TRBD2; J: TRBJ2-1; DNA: TGTGCCAGCAGTTACGAAGAGGGACTAGCGGGGGGTATAGACCACAATGAGCAGTTCTTC; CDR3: CASSYEEGLAGGIDHNEQFF
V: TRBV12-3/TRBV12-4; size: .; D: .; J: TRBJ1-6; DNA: TGTGCCAGCAGTTTAGCTGACTATAATTCACCCCTCCACTTT; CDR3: CASSLADYNSPLHF
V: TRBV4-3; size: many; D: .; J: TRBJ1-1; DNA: TGCGCCAGCAGCCCGCATCTAAGGAACACTGAAGCTTTCTTT; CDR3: CASSPHLRNTEAFF
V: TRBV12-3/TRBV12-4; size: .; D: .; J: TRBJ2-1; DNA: TGTGCCAGCAGTCCCCGGGACCCCTCCTACAATGAGCAGTTCTTC; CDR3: CASSPRDPSYNEQFF
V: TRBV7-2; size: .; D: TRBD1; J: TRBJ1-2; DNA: TGTGCCAGCAGCTTAGTTCGGACAGGGGGCTATGGCTACACCTTC; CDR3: CASSLVRTGGYGYTF
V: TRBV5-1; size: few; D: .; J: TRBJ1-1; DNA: TGCGCCAGCAGCTTGGCCAGGGTTCCCTCCATGAACACTGAAGCTTTCTTT; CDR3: CASSLARVPSMNTEAFF
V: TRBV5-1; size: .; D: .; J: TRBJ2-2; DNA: TGCGCCAGCAGCTCCCCATTTCATGGGATCACCGGGGAGCTGTTTTTT; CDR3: CASSSPFHGITGELFF
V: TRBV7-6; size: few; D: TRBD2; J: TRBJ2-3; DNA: TGTGCCAGCAGCCCGAGCGGGACTTTAACAGATACGCAGTATTTT; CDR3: CASSPSGTLTDTQYF
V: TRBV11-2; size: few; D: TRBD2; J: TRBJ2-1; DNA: TGTGCCAGCAGCTCCCCCATGGGACTAGCGGGGGTTGGGAATGAGCAGTTCTTC; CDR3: CASSSPMGLAGVGNEQFF
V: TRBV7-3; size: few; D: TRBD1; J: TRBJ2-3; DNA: TGTGCCAGCAGCGATACAGGGGGCTCGAGGGATACGCAGTATTTT; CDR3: CASSDTGGSRDTQYF
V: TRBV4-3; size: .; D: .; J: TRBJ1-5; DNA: TGCGCCAGCAGCCAAGACCGGACAGCCTTCAATCAGCCCCAGCATTTT; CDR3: CASSQDRTAFNQPQHF
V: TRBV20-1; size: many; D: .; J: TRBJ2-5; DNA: TGCAGTGCTGGGTTGACGGTTGTACTCCAAGAGACCCAGTACTTC; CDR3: CSAGLTVVLQETQYF
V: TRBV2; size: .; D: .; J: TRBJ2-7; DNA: TGTGCCAGCGGTGGGCCCCCAGCCTACGAGCAGTACTTC; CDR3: CASGGPPAYEQYF
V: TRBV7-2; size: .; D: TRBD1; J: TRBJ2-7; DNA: TGTGCCAGCAGCTTACGGACAGGGGGAGTAGGCGAGCAGTACTTC; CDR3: CASSLRTGGVGEQYF
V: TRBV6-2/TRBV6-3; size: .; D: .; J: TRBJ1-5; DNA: TGTGCCAGCAGTTACTCGCGTCAGCCCCAGCATTTT; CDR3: CASSYSRQPQHF
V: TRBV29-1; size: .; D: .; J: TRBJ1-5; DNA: TGCAGCGTTGGTACAGGGTCGGCTCAGCCCCAGCATTTT; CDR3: CSVGTGSAQPQHF
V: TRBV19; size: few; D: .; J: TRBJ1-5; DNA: TGTGCCAGTACCCCCAGGTCCAATCAGCCCCAGCATTTT; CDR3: CASTPRSNQPQHF
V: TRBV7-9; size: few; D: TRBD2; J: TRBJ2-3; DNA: TGTGCCAGCAGCTCCCTAGCGGGAGGGCGAACAGATACGCAGTATTTT; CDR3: CASSSLAGGRTDTQYF
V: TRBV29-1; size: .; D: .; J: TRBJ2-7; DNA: TGCAGCGTTGAGACCTGGTCCTACGAGCAGTACTTC; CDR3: CSVETWSYEQYF
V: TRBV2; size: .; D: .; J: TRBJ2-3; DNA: TGTGCCAGCACCCTAGGCAGGGGGGCAGATACGCAGTATTTT; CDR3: CASTLGRGADTQYF
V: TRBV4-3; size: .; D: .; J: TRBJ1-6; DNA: TGCGCCAGCAGCCAAGATGAGCAGCGATCACCCCTCCACTTT; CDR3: CASSQDEQRSPLHF
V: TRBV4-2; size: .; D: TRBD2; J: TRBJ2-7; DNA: TGTGCCAGCAGCCCGGGGCGGGGTGGAGCGGGGGAAATGCAGTACTTC; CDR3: CASSPGRGGAGEMQYF
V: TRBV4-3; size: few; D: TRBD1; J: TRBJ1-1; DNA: TGCGCCAGCAGCTCGAAACAGGGGAATGGTGAAGCTTTCTTT; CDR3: CASSSKQGNGEAFF
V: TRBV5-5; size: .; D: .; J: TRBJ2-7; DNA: TGTGCCAGCAGCTTCAGGGATACGTCCTACGAGCAGTACTTC; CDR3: CASSFRDTSYEQYF
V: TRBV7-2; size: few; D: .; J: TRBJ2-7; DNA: TGTGCCAGCAGCCCGAAGTTGGGACTTCTGACCTACGAGCAGTACTTC; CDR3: CASSPKLGLLTYEQYF
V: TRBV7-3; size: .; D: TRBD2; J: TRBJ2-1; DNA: TGTGCCAGCAGCTTATCAGCGGGGGAGTCCTACAATGAGCAGTTCTTC; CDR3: CASSLSAGESYNEQFF